Following are 17 T cell receptor beta chains from one sample sequenced in a study of blood T cell repertoires in COVID-19. TCRdb keeps only in-frame clones here, not all; method: immunoSEQ multiplex PCR. This table has some 120,000 clones, approximately 89% appearing once. What was sequenced was peripheral blood. Receptors were obtained from an elderly woman with COVID-19, enrolled during active disease.

The gene calls are TRBV2 and TRBJ2-6; D gene unclear. This CDR3 contains 15 residues. The germline gives CDR1 SNHLY, CDR2 FYNNEI. Between the trimmed V and J ends, which lost 2 bases and 4 bases, there was a span of 9 bases. The CDR3 DNA reads TGTGCCAGCAGTGAACTCCCGAGAGGGGCCAACGTCCTGACTTTC. It is translated as CASSELPRGANVLTF.

The chain carries TRBV15 and TRBJ1-1; weak D call: TRBD1 (6 bases). CDR1 is LNHNV, CDR2 YYDKDF, per germline (reference sequence). This CDR3 is built from 17 residues. The V gene lost 1 base and the J gene lost 0 bases, with 15 bases spanning the gap. This CDR3 is CATSRGGGPGLNTEAFF. In DNA form, the CDR3 reads TGTGCCACCAGCAGAGGCGGGGGCCCAGGATTGAACACTGAAGCTTTCTTT.

V is TRBV5-4 and J is TRBJ2-5, with 13 bases aligning to TRBD2. Per the germline V gene, CDR1 is SGHNT and CDR2 is YYREEE (reference sequence). Germline trimming cut 2 bases from V and 5 bases from J; bases unmatched to any gene: 3. CDR3 length: 15 amino acids. This chain's CDR3 is CASSLVLAGGETQYF. The CDR3 DNA sequence: TGTGCCAGCAGCTTAGTACTAGCGGGAGGGGAGACCCAGTACTTC.

The J gene is TRBJ2-7, the V gene TRBV5-4, with D possibly TRBD2 on 6 matching bases. The V gene lost 4 bases and the J gene lost 7 bases, with 21 bases spanning the gap. The CDR3 is 15 residues long. CDR1 is SGHNT and CDR2 is YYREEE in the germline V gene (reference sequence). In nucleotides, the CDR3 is TGTGCCAGCAGCGCCGGGACTCCCGGCGGGGATGAGCAGTACTTC. Its protein product is CASSAGTPGGDEQYF. The complete variable domain, with remaining parts taken from reference TRBV5-4 and TRBJ2-7, reads ETGVTQSPTHLIKTRGQQVTLRCSSQSGHNTVSWYQQALGQGPQFIFQYYREEENGRGNFPPRFSGLQFPNYSSELNVNALELDDSALYLCASSAGTPGGDEQYFGPGTRLTVT.

The chain is built from TRBV14 and TRBJ2-1, with D unclear. V dropped 5 bases and J dropped 0 bases, with 8 bases sitting between them. The CDR3 has 14 residues. The germline V gene encodes CDR1 SGHDN and CDR2 FVKESK. Here the CDR3 DNA reads TGTGCCAGCAGCATCGGAGCCTCCTACAATGAGCAGTTCTTC. Encoded protein: CASSIGASYNEQFF.

V is TRBV5-1 and J is TRBJ2-1; 14 positions agree with TRBD2. CDR1 is SGHRS and CDR2 is YFSETQ in the germline V gene. This CDR3 region has 16 residues. The junction had 5 bases not matched to a gene; V was cut back by 4 bases and J by 5 bases. This CDR3 is CASSHGLAGGDNEQFF. The CDR3 DNA follows: TGCGCCAGCAGCCATGGACTAGCGGGAGGCGACAATGAGCAGTTCTTC.

This clone was seen once. The chain recombines TRBV12-3 or TRBV12-4 with TRBJ1-4; 7 nucleotides line up with TRBD1. This CDR3 comprises 13 residues. Germline trimming cut 4 bases from V and 8 bases from J; bases unmatched to any gene: 4. The CDR3 spells CASSSDRVEKLFF. In nucleotides, the CDR3 is TGTGCCAGCAGTTCTGACAGGGTCGAAAAACTGTTTTTT.

V and J are TRBV2 and TRBJ2-1, with D perhaps TRBD1 (5 bases). The CDR3 covers 14 residues. Looked up from germline, CDR1 is SNHLY and CDR2 is FYNNEI. V lost 8 bases and J lost 2, with 13 bases in between. CDR3 loop: CASRRDRPYNEQFF. The CDR3 DNA follows: TGTGCCAGCCGGAGAGACAGACCCTACAATGAGCAGTTCTTC.

This clone was recorded once. The chain carries TRBV6-5 and TRBJ2-7; 8 bases align to TRBD1. After removal of 2 bases from V and 0 bases from J, the junction contained 3 bases not matched to a gene. Germline CDR1 MNHEY, CDR2 SVGAGI. CDR3 size: 15 residues. CDR3 loop: CASSYNRGFSYEQYF. The DNA for the CDR3 is TGTGCCAGCAGTTACAACAGGGGGTTCTCCTACGAGCAGTACTTC.

The chain employs TRBV5-6 and TRBJ2-7, with TRBD1 matching 8 bases. CDR3 length equals 16 residues. Germline CDR1 is SGHDT and CDR2 is YYEEEE. Trimming cost V 0 bases and J 3 bases; bases outside gene matches: 8. The CDR3 sequence: CASSLVAAGGDYEQYF. CDR3 DNA: TGTGCCAGCAGCTTGGTAGCGGCAGGGGGCGACTACGAGCAGTACTTC. Based on the CDR3 plus reference TRBV5-6 and TRBJ2-7, the full variable domain is DAGVTQSPTHLIKTRGQQVTLRCSPKSGHDTVSWYQQALGQGPQFIFQYYEEEERQRGNFPDRFSGHQFPNYSSELNVNALLLGDSALYLCASSLVAAGGDYEQYFGPGTRLTVT.

The J gene is TRBJ1-2, the V gene TRBV15; TRBD1 matches 10 bases. Germline CDR1 LNHNV, CDR2 YYDKDF (reference sequence). The junction had 5 bases not matched to a gene; V was cut back by 2 bases and J by 2 bases. This CDR3 comprises 16 residues. The CDR3 sequence is CATSRMGQGRNYGYTF. In nucleotides, the CDR3 is TGTGCCACCAGCAGAATGGGACAGGGGCGAAACTATGGCTACACCTTC.

As DNA, the CDR3 is TGTGCCAGCAGCTCGACCGGGACAGGTAGCGTCGGGGAGCTGTTTTTT. As protein: CASSSTGTGSVGELFF. The chain joins TRBV7-3 to TRBJ2-2; the match to TRBD1 covers 8 bases. Germline trimming cut 4 bases from V and 7 bases from J; bases unmatched to any gene: 11. The length of the CDR3 is 16 residues. Germline values: CDR1 SGHTA, CDR2 FQGTGA. Full variable domain (outside the CDR3, taken from reference TRBV7-3 and TRBJ2-2): GAGVSQTPSNKVTEKGKYVELRCDPISGHTALYWYRQSLGQGPEFLIYFQGTGAADDSGLPNDRFFAVRPEGSVSTLKIQRTERGDSAVYLCASSSTGTGSVGELFFGEGSRLTVL.

CDR3: CASSTVRQSSLGANVLTF. DNA for the CDR3: TGTGCCAGTAGTACAGTCCGACAGAGCTCTCTGGGGGCCAACGTCCTGACTTTC. This chain links TRBV19 with TRBJ2-6, with TRBD1 as a possible D gene (5 bases). Germline-derived CDR1 and CDR2 are LNHDA and SQIVND (reference sequence). The CDR3 loop spans 18 amino acids. Trimming shortened V by 4 bases and J by 4 bases, and 20 bases separated the two germline ends.

The V call is TRBV4-3, the J call TRBJ2-1; tentatively, D is TRBD2 (7 bases). The CDR3 runs 15 residues. Germline V gives CDR1 LGHNA, CDR2 YSLEER. Trimming removed 1 base at V and 5 bases at J, with 12 bases between. The CDR3 is CASSQAGGPDNEQFF. The CDR3 DNA reads TGCGCCAGCAGCCAAGCCGGGGGGCCCGACAATGAGCAGTTCTTC.

The CDR3 DNA sequence: TGTGCCAGCAGATCACCGGGACAGAGAAGCACAGATACGCAGTATTTT. Protein: CASRSPGQRSTDTQYF. V gene TRBV28 combines with J gene TRBJ2-3; 7 bases match TRBD1. The CDR3 length is 16 residues. Germline V gene sequence: CDR1 MDHEN, CDR2 SYDVKM. V gave up 6 bases and J gave up 0 bases; unmatched junction bases: 9. Together with reference TRBV28 and TRBJ2-3, the CDR3 gives the full variable domain: DVKVTQSSRYLVKRTGEKVFLECVQDMDHENMFWYRQDPGLGLRLIYFSYDVKMKEKGDIPEGYSVSREKKERFSLILESASTNQTSMYLCASRSPGQRSTDTQYFGPGTRLTVL.

The genes are TRBV28 and TRBJ2-6; TRBD2 matches 11 bases. In germline, CDR1 is MDHEN, CDR2 SYDVKM. This CDR3 spans 18 amino acids. Trimming removed 6 bases from V and 2 bases from J; junction bases left unmatched: 9. CDR3 protein: CASSLTSGRNPGANVLTF. The CDR3 DNA follows: TGTGCCAGCAGCCTTACTAGCGGGAGAAACCCTGGGGCCAACGTCCTGACTTTC. Full variable domain (missing parts from reference TRBV28 and TRBJ2-6): DVKVTQSSRYLVKRTGEKVFLECVQDMDHENMFWYRQDPGLGLRLIYFSYDVKMKEKGDIPEGYSVSREKKERFSLILESASTNQTSMYLCASSLTSGRNPGANVLTFGAGSRLTVL.

This chain uses TRBV10-2 with TRBJ1-4; 7 positions match TRBD1. The length of the CDR3 is 17 residues. Germline V lookup: CDR1 WSHSY, CDR2 SAAADI. The trim removed 3 bases at V and 0 bases at J, leaving 7 bases unmatched. The CDR3 sequence: CASSDHQGVTTNEKLFF. CDR3 DNA sequence: TGCGCCAGCAGTGACCATCAGGGGGTAACAACTAATGAAAAACTGTTTTTT.